A selection of T cell receptor beta chains follows, all from one sample in a study of vaccination and CD4 T cells after COVID-19. TCRdb reprocessed the PCR reads via MiXCR and lists one record per CDR3 protein. The repertoire has about 20,000 distinct CDR3 sequences, 40% to 50% of them found once; the top ten carry 4.5% to 6%. Their target antigens are unknown. The material sequenced was CD4+ T cells from blood, cultured in vitro, taken before SARS-CoV-2 vaccination. The source is a human donor who had recovered from COVID-19. CDR3s include the opening cysteine and the closing phenylalanine or tryptophan. The order of the fields is clone size, V gene, D gene, J gene, CDR3 DNA, CDR3 protein. The D gene is left open where the match is weak. Size is omitted from some rows. Given values are once, few, many or a class for expanded clones.

size: NA
V: TRBV7-4
D: TRBD2
J: TRBJ2-1
DNA: TGTGCCAGCAGCGTAGAACCTACGGGGGGGGCCTCTATCTCCTACAATGAGCAGTTCTTC
CDR3: CASSVEPTGGASISYNEQFF

size: NA
V: TRBV14
D: NA
J: TRBJ1-2
DNA: TGTGCCAGCAGCCCACGGACAGCGAGCAACTATGGCTACACCTTC
CDR3: CASSPRTASNYGYTF

size: NA
V: TRBV19
D: NA
J: TRBJ2-7
DNA: TGTGCCAGTAGTACCTCCCGCCGGCAGGGTGGCGAGCAGTACTTC
CDR3: CASSTSRRQGGEQYF

size: NA
V: TRBV20-1
D: NA
J: TRBJ2-1
DNA: TGCAGTGCTAGAGATGGGGGGAGCTCCTACAATGAGCAGTTCTTC
CDR3: CSARDGGSSYNEQFF

size: once
V: TRBV6-5
D: TRBD2
J: TRBJ2-1
DNA: TGTGCCAGCAGTTACTCGAAGGTAGCGGGGGATGATAACAATGAGCAGTTCTTC
CDR3: CASSYSKVAGDDNNEQFF

size: NA
V: TRBV19
D: NA
J: TRBJ1-1
DNA: TGTGCCAGTAGGCAGGGTAGGACTGAAGCTTTCTTT
CDR3: CASRQGRTEAFF

size: NA
V: TRBV19
D: NA
J: TRBJ2-7
DNA: TGTGCCAGTAGTATTGGGCAGAGCTCCTACGAGCAGTACTTC
CDR3: CASSIGQSSYEQYF

size: NA
V: TRBV20-1
D: TRBD2
J: TRBJ2-1
DNA: TGCAGTGCTAGTAAACTAGCGGGGGCCTGGGAGGGCAATGAGCAGTTCTTC
CDR3: CSASKLAGAWEGNEQFF

size: NA
V: TRBV10-1
D: TRBD1
J: TRBJ1-1
DNA: TGCGCCAGCAGTGCAACCGGGACAGGGTCCAGTGAAGCTTTCTTT
CDR3: CASSATGTGSSEAFF

size: NA
V: TRBV5-6
D: NA
J: TRBJ2-2
DNA: TGTGCCAGCAGCCTGGGGAGCGCCGGGGAGCTGTTTTTT
CDR3: CASSLGSAGELFF

size: NA
V: TRBV12-5
D: TRBD2
J: TRBJ2-5
DNA: TGTGCTAGTGGTTTGGGACTAGCGGGGCGGGAGACCCAGTACTTC
CDR3: CASGLGLAGRETQYF

size: NA
V: TRBV12-3/TRBV12-4
D: TRBD1
J: TRBJ1-5
DNA: TGTGCCAGCAGTTTAGGGACAGGGAAGGGTCAGCCCCAGCATTTT
CDR3: CASSLGTGKGQPQHF

size: NA
V: TRBV28
D: NA
J: TRBJ2-7
DNA: TGTGCCAGCAGTCCCCTAGTCGACCGCTCCTACGAGCAGTACTTC
CDR3: CASSPLVDRSYEQYF

size: NA
V: TRBV19
D: NA
J: TRBJ2-3
DNA: TGTGCCAGTTCCACAGATCCTAGCACAGATACGCAGTATTTT
CDR3: CASSTDPSTDTQYF

size: NA
V: TRBV19
D: NA
J: TRBJ2-7
DNA: TGTGCCAGTAGTATAGTCGGGGGTGCGGGGGAGCAGTACTTC
CDR3: CASSIVGGAGEQYF

size: NA
V: TRBV19
D: TRBD1
J: TRBJ2-4
DNA: TGTGCCAGTAGTCCTAGTCCGGGACAGGGGGCCAACATTCAGTACTTC
CDR3: CASSPSPGQGANIQYF

size: NA
V: TRBV6-1
D: NA
J: TRBJ1-2
DNA: TGTGCCAGCAGCTCCGACGGAAACTATGGCTACACCTTC
CDR3: CASSSDGNYGYTF

size: NA
V: TRBV6-2/TRBV6-3
D: TRBD1
J: TRBJ1-6
DNA: TGTGCCAGCAGCTTTCTTCCCACAGGGGGTGGTTATTCACCCCTCCACTTT
CDR3: CASSFLPTGGGYSPLHF

size: NA
V: TRBV20-1
D: NA
J: TRBJ1-6
DNA: TGCAGTGCTTCGGGCCTGCCAAATTCACCCCTCCACTTT
CDR3: CSASGLPNSPLHF

size: NA
V: TRBV19
D: NA
J: TRBJ1-6
DNA: TGTGCCAGTAGTATAGATAAGGATTCACCCCTCCACTTT
CDR3: CASSIDKDSPLHF

size: NA
V: TRBV28
D: NA
J: TRBJ1-1
DNA: TGTGCCAGCAGTTTATTGAGGGGTCTACTGAACACTGAAGCTTTCTTT
CDR3: CASSLLRGLLNTEAFF

size: NA
V: TRBV6-5
D: TRBD2
J: TRBJ2-1
DNA: TGTGCCAGCAGTTACTCGAAGCAACCTAGCGGGAGGCATGACAATGAGCAGTTCTTC
CDR3: CASSYSKQPSGRHDNEQFF

size: few
V: TRBV27
D: NA
J: TRBJ2-2
DNA: TGTGCCAGCACCCGACAGCCCCTGAACACCGGGGAGCTGTTTTTT
CDR3: CASTRQPLNTGELFF

size: NA
V: TRBV2
D: NA
J: TRBJ1-6
DNA: TGTGCCAGCAGTGACGCCTGGCGAACCCTCCACTTT
CDR3: CASSDAWRTLHF

size: few
V: TRBV20-1
D: NA
J: TRBJ1-6
DNA: TGCAGTGCTTTAGGGACGGAGACCTATAATTCACCCCTCCACTTT
CDR3: CSALGTETYNSPLHF

size: NA
V: TRBV6-1
D: NA
J: TRBJ1-1
DNA: TGTGCCAGCAGGACACAGGGAGGGAACACTGAAGCTTTCTTT
CDR3: CASRTQGGNTEAFF

size: NA
V: TRBV25-1
D: NA
J: TRBJ2-2
DNA: TGTGCCAGCAGTGGTAGGGTGGACACCGGGGAGCTGTTTTTT
CDR3: CASSGRVDTGELFF

size: NA
V: TRBV7-2
D: NA
J: TRBJ1-6
DNA: TGTGCCAGCAGCCCAGCAGTCGGGACGTACAATTCACCCCTCCACTTT
CDR3: CASSPAVGTYNSPLHF

size: NA
V: TRBV28
D: NA
J: TRBJ1-5
DNA: TGTGCCAGCAGGAATACGGCAGGGTTGGTGTGGCCCCAGCATTTT
CDR3: CASRNTAGLVWPQHF

size: NA
V: TRBV6-2/TRBV6-3
D: TRBD1
J: TRBJ1-1
DNA: TGTGCCAGCAGCCGACAGGGGGTCGGGGGGATGAACACTGAAGCTTTCTTT
CDR3: CASSRQGVGGMNTEAFF

size: few
V: TRBV20-1
D: NA
J: TRBJ1-2
DNA: TGCAGTGCTAGGGCAAGGGGCGGCGGCTACACCTTC
CDR3: CSARARGGGYTF

size: few
V: TRBV7-9
D: NA
J: TRBJ1-1
DNA: TGTGCCAGCAGCTTATCAGGGAACACTGAAGCTTTCTTT
CDR3: CASSLSGNTEAFF

size: NA
V: TRBV19
D: NA
J: TRBJ1-1
DNA: TGTGCCAGTAGGTTACAGGGGAACACTGAAGCTTTCTTT
CDR3: CASRLQGNTEAFF

size: few
V: TRBV21-1
D: NA
J: TRBJ1-5
DNA: TGTGCCAGCAGCGGAAGACAGGCGTTCAATCAGCCCCAGCATTTT
CDR3: CASSGRQAFNQPQHF

size: few
V: TRBV7-9
D: NA
J: TRBJ2-1
DNA: TGTGCCAGCAGCTTAGATGACTGGCGGGATGAGCAGTTCTTC
CDR3: CASSLDDWRDEQFF

size: NA
V: TRBV6-5
D: TRBD2
J: TRBJ2-5
DNA: TGTGCCAGCAGTTACGGGCTAGCGGGTCCGCAAGAGACCCAGTACTTC
CDR3: CASSYGLAGPQETQYF

size: few
V: TRBV7-8
D: NA
J: TRBJ1-1
DNA: TGTGCCAGCAGCTTAGTCCCCAATGAAGCTTTCTTT
CDR3: CASSLVPNEAFF

size: NA
V: TRBV6-1
D: NA
J: TRBJ2-4
DNA: TGTGCCAGCGGACGGGGGTATGACAAAAACATTCAGTACTTC
CDR3: CASGRGYDKNIQYF

size: NA
V: TRBV19
D: TRBD1
J: TRBJ1-5
DNA: TGTGCCAGTAGTATTGGGGGACAGGGGGCCTTAAATCAGCCCCAGCATTTT
CDR3: CASSIGGQGALNQPQHF

size: few
V: TRBV6-1
D: NA
J: TRBJ1-2
DNA: TGTGCCAGCAGCCGGGCGGGTTTTGGCTACACCTTC
CDR3: CASSRAGFGYTF

size: NA
V: TRBV10-3
D: NA
J: TRBJ1-2
DNA: TGTGCCATCAGTCCGGAGAACTATGGCTACACCTTC
CDR3: CAISPENYGYTF

size: NA
V: TRBV6-1
D: TRBD1
J: TRBJ1-1
DNA: TGTGCCAGCAGTGCGGGACAGGGTACCCCTGAAGCTTTCTTT
CDR3: CASSAGQGTPEAFF

size: NA
V: TRBV6-5
D: NA
J: TRBJ1-1
DNA: TGTGCCAGCAGTTATGAAACTGAAGCTTTCTTT
CDR3: CASSYETEAFF

size: NA
V: TRBV10-3
D: TRBD1
J: TRBJ2-7
DNA: TGTGCCATCAGGGGGGACCGGGACAGCATATACGAGCAGTACTTC
CDR3: CAIRGDRDSIYEQYF

size: NA
V: TRBV20-1
D: TRBD2
J: TRBJ2-5
DNA: TGCAGTGCTAGGGACCCCGGGCCTAGCGGGGGCCGAAGACAAGAGACCCAGTACTTC
CDR3: CSARDPGPSGGRRQETQYF

size: NA
V: TRBV20-1
D: NA
J: TRBJ2-5
DNA: TGCAGTGCCCGTGAATGGCAAGAGACCCAGTACTTC
CDR3: CSAREWQETQYF

size: few
V: TRBV6-5
D: NA
J: TRBJ1-2
DNA: TGTGCCAGCAGTTACGGGGAGAAGGTGGGCTACACCTTC
CDR3: CASSYGEKVGYTF

size: once
V: TRBV6-1
D: TRBD2
J: TRBJ2-1
DNA: TGTGCCAGCAGTGTAACTAGCGGGGGGGACAATGAGCAGTTCTTC
CDR3: CASSVTSGGDNEQFF

size: NA
V: TRBV6-1
D: NA
J: TRBJ2-3
DNA: TGTGCCAGCAGCCCTGGGAATACGCAGTATTTT
CDR3: CASSPGNTQYF

size: NA
V: TRBV7-2
D: NA
J: TRBJ2-2
DNA: TGTGCCAGCAGGACCGATGGGGTCACCGGGGAGCTGTTTTTT
CDR3: CASRTDGVTGELFF

size: NA
V: TRBV19
D: TRBD2
J: TRBJ2-7
DNA: TGTGCCAGTAGTATTAGCGGGGGGCGCTACGAGCAGTACTTC
CDR3: CASSISGGRYEQYF

size: NA
V: TRBV7-8
D: TRBD1
J: TRBJ1-1
DNA: TGTGCCAGCAGCGTGCCGGGACAGGGGGCTCCTGAAGCTTTCTTT
CDR3: CASSVPGQGAPEAFF

size: few
V: TRBV18
D: NA
J: TRBJ1-3
DNA: TGTGCCAGCTCCCTCGCCAGGGAAACCTCTGGAAACACCATATATTTT
CDR3: CASSLARETSGNTIYF

size: few
V: TRBV28
D: NA
J: TRBJ1-2
DNA: TGTGCCAGCAGTTCCACCGACACCCGTTTATACTATGGCTACACCTTC
CDR3: CASSSTDTRLYYGYTF

size: few
V: TRBV19
D: NA
J: TRBJ1-1
DNA: TGTGCCAGTAGTATTCTGGGGTCTGAAGCTTTCTTT
CDR3: CASSILGSEAFF

size: NA
V: TRBV28
D: NA
J: TRBJ2-7
DNA: TGTGCCAGCAGTTTATTAGCAGCAAGCTCCTACGAGCAGTACTTC
CDR3: CASSLLAASSYEQYF

size: NA
V: TRBV6-2/TRBV6-3
D: NA
J: TRBJ1-1
DNA: TGTGCCAGCAGTTGCTGGGGGACTAAAGCTTTCTTT
CDR3: CASSCWGTKAFF

size: NA
V: TRBV10-3
D: TRBD1
J: TRBJ2-1
DNA: TGTGCCATCAGGACGGGACAGGGGGCCGATGAGCAGTTCTTC
CDR3: CAIRTGQGADEQFF

size: NA
V: TRBV7-8
D: NA
J: TRBJ2-2
DNA: TGTGCCAGCAGCTTAGTCGGGAGTACCGGGGAGCTGTTTTTT
CDR3: CASSLVGSTGELFF